These T cell receptor beta chains were read from a single sample in a study of cytomegalovirus exposure and HLA in healthy donors. Assay: immunoSEQ multiplex PCR; the TCRdb copy retains only in-frame clones and omits some. This sample has 90,000 to 150,000 clones; 88% occur once, and the top ten carry about 4.1%. Sequenced: PBMCs. These receptors all come from a man aged 18 to 30 in good health and CMV-seropositive. Each CDR3 is given with its conserved first and last residue. A D gene is named only where the DNA matches it firmly. Clone size is shown for a subset of rows, as once, few, many or a class of expanded clone.

d_gene	v_gene	j_gene	abundance	CDR3aa	CDR3nt
-	TRBV11-2	TRBJ2-2	few	CASSRAGGSKTGELFF	TGTGCCAGCAGTCGAGCCGGAGGGAGTAAAACCGGGGAGCTGTTTTTT
-	TRBV25-1	TRBJ1-2	-	CASSEFRGGEDYGYTF	TGTGCCAGCAGTGAATTCAGGGGAGGGGAGGACTATGGCTACACCTTC
-	TRBV4-2	TRBJ2-3	-	CASSQGYGAGTDTQYF	TGTGCCAGCAGCCAAGGTTATGGGGCCGGCACAGATACGCAGTATTTT
TRBD1	TRBV2	TRBJ2-5	-	CAIGQARLAETQYF	TGTGCCATTGGACAGGCTCGTCTGGCGGAGACCCAGTACTTC
TRBD1	TRBV5-5	TRBJ1-1	-	CASSSPSGQGAGGTEAFF	TGTGCCAGCAGCTCACCTTCGGGACAGGGGGCTGGAGGGACTGAAGCTTTCTTT
TRBD1	TRBV10-3	TRBJ2-5	-	CAISQDRGGETQYF	TGTGCCATCAGCCAGGACAGGGGAGGAGAGACCCAGTACTTC
-	TRBV6-1	TRBJ2-2	once	CATTGVFTNTGELFF	TGTGCCACCACCGGTGTATTCACGAACACCGGGGAGCTGTTTTTT
TRBD1	TRBV7-2	TRBJ1-6	-	CASSLGTGAKGNSPLHF	TGTGCCAGCAGCTTAGGGACAGGGGCAAAAGGCAATTCACCCCTCCACTTT
TRBD1	TRBV19	TRBJ2-3	-	CASSTDRVRATDTQYF	TGTGCCAGTAGTACAGACAGGGTACGGGCCACAGATACGCAGTATTTT
-	TRBV28	TRBJ1-1	-	CASSWRSAEAFF	TGTGCCAGCAGTTGGAGGTCGGCTGAAGCTTTCTTT
TRBD1	TRBV5-1	TRBJ2-7	-	CASSLVGQEVGEQYF	TGCGCCAGCAGCTTGGTAGGACAGGAGGTTGGCGAGCAGTACTTC
-	TRBV5-6	TRBJ2-1	-	CASRGSYNEQFF	TGTGCCAGCAGGGGGAGTTACAATGAGCAGTTCTTC
-	TRBV27	TRBJ2-7	-	CASSLISGGLHEQYF	TGTGCCAGCAGTTTAATCTCGGGGGGCCTACACGAGCAGTACTTC
TRBD1	TRBV9	TRBJ2-2	-	CASSTAGTGNTGELFF	TGTGCCAGCAGCACGGCCGGGACAGGTAACACCGGGGAGCTGTTTTTT
-	TRBV7-2	TRBJ1-6	-	CASSLGPAGAGDSPLHF	TGTGCCAGCAGCTTAGGCCCCGCGGGGGCAGGGGATTCACCCCTCCACTTT